This TCR beta chain was observed in a study of patients and donors after allogeneic stem cell transplantation. Via MiXCR, TCRdb re-called the RT-PCR reads, giving one row per CDR3 protein. The sample lists under 950 distinct CDR3 sequences, around 40% seen once, with approximately 33% in the top ten. The CDR3 extends over 13 amino acids. The V gene lost 1 base and the J gene lost 0 bases, with 2 bases spanning the gap. The V gene's germline CDR1 is SGHTA and CDR2 FQGTGA. The source material was blood, either unsorted or a sorted T cell fraction (not recorded which). The chain has TRBV7-3 and TRBJ2-3; D unclear. This sequence was found in a human donor who was either an allogeneic HSCT recipient or a stem cell or donor lymphocyte infusion donor (not recorded which). It is not recorded whose cells these are; they may come from a transplant donor. The CDR3 loop reads CASSLISTDTQYF. The CDR3 DNA reads as TGTGCCAGCAGCTTAATAAGCACAGATACGCAGTATTTT.